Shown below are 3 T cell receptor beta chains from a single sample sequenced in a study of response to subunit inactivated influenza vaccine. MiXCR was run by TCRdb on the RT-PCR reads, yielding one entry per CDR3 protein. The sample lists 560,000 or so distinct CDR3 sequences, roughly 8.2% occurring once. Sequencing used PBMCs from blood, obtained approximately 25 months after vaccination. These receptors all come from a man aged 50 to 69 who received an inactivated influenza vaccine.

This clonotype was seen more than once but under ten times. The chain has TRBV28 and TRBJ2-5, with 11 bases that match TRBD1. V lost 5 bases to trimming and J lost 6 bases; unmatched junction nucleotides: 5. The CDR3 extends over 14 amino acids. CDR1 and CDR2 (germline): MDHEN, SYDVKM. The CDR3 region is CASSRDRGMKTQYF. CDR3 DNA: TGTGCCAGCAGTCGGGACAGGGGGATGAAGACCCAGTACTTC.

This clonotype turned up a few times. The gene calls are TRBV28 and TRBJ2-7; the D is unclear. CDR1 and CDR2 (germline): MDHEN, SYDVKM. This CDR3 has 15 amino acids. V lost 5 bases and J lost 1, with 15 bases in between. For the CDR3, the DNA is TGTGCCAGCAGTGTAAGACTCTACACTTCCTACGAGCAGTACTTC. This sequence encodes CASSVRLYTSYEQYF. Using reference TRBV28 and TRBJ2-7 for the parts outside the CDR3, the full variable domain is DVKVTQSSRYLVKRTGEKVFLECVQDMDHENMFWYRQDPGLGLRLIYFSYDVKMKEKGDIPEGYSVSREKKERFSLILESASTNQTSMYLCASSVRLYTSYEQYFGPGTRLTVT.

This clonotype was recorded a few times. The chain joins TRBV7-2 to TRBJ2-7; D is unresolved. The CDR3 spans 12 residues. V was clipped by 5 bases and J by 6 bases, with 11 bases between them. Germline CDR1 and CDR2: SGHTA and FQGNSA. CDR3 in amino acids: CASSRVMGEQYF. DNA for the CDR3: TGTGCCAGCAGCAGGGTTATGGGCGAGCAGTACTTC.